This TCR beta chain was recovered during a study of OX40 agonist ivuxolimab in advanced cancers. Libraries were prepared by immunoSEQ multiplex PCR; TCRdb keeps only in-frame clonotypes and omits some of them. The sample has some 55,000 clones; roughly 84% are singletons. Only one count was recorded for this clone. The source material was CD4+ or CD8+ T cells sorted from blood, sampled in a trial of the OX40 agonist ivuxolimab. The receptor's source is an adult with an advanced solid tumor such as melanoma, head and neck, liver or kidney cancer.

In DNA, the CDR3 is TGTGCCAGCAGCTGGGGCTTCAACGAGCAGTACTTC. Translation: CASSWGFNEQYF. The chain recombines TRBV5-6 with TRBJ2-7, with D possibly TRBD1 on 5 matching bases. This CDR3 is 12 amino acids long. V shed 3 bases and J shed 5 bases, with 9 bases lying between them. Per germline, CDR1 SGHDT and CDR2 YYEEEE.